Following are 11 T cell receptor beta chains from one sample sequenced in a study of Graves' ophthalmopathy and Graves' hyperthyroidism. From RNA, the CDR3 regions of TCR beta chains were amplified and sequenced. RT-PCR in the first round used HTBI primers; a second-round multiplex PCR followed. TCRdb re-called the multiplex PCR reads through MiXCR, storing one row per CDR3 protein. The table shows about 380,000 distinct CDR3 sequences, with about 16% occurring only once. The sequencing sample was made of peripheral blood. The source of these receptors is a woman between 18 and 29 years old with stable Graves' hyperthyroidism.

At least ten counts were recorded for this clonotype. The V and J genes are TRBV7-2 and TRBJ2-7, with 8 bases aligning to TRBD1. The germline gives CDR1 SGHTA, CDR2 FQGNSA. V was pared by 1 base and J by 4 bases, with 6 bases of the junction left unmatched. The CDR3 length is 15 residues. The CDR3 sequence: CASSLGATGVYEQYF. DNA of the CDR3: TGTGCCAGCAGCTTAGGCGCGACAGGGGTATACGAGCAGTACTTC.

This clonotype was counted at least ten times. This sequence joins TRBV20-1 and TRBJ1-1; D unresolved. The length of the CDR3 is 11 residues. Trimming removed 0 bases from V and 2 bases from J, with 1 base in between. Per germline, CDR1 DFQATT and CDR2 SNEGSKA (reference sequence). The CDR3 loop reads CSARDNTEAFF. CDR3 coding DNA: TGCAGTGCTAGAGACAACACTGAAGCTTTCTTT.

This clonotype came up many times. The chain joins TRBV6-5 to TRBJ2-5, with D possibly matching TRBD2 (5 bases). This CDR3 has 13 residues. The germline CDR1 and CDR2 sequences are MNHEY and SVGAGI. Trimming took off 6 bases at V and 3 bases at J, with 11 bases between the two ends. In DNA, the CDR3 is TGTGCCAGCAGCCCATGGGGAGAAGAGACCCAGTACTTC. Translation gives CASSPWGEETQYF.

The sample holds many counts of this clonotype. This chain links TRBV28 with TRBJ1-6; 9 bases align to TRBD1. V trimming: 5 bases; J trimming: 9 bases; junction bases outside the gene matches: 11. Germline V lookup: CDR1 MDHEN, CDR2 SYDVKM. The CDR3 covers 16 residues. The CDR3 sequence is CASSLLTGGLGSPLHF. The CDR3 coding sequence is TGTGCCAGCAGTCTCCTGACAGGGGGATTGGGTTCACCCCTCCACTTT.

The chain recombines TRBV10-2 with TRBJ2-5, with a weak D call TRBD2 (5 bases). Trimming pared 0 bases from V and 2 bases from J, leaving 13 bases between. Germline V gene lookup returns CDR1 WSHSY and CDR2 SAAADI. This CDR3 spans 16 amino acids. The CDR3 nucleotides read TGCGCCAGCAGTGAGTCGGGCTGGCGGGTTCAAGAGACCCAGTACTTC. Translating gives CASSESGWRVQETQYF.

This clonotype was seen ten or more times. The chain combines TRBV6-5 with TRBJ2-7; D is perhaps TRBD1 or TRBD2 (5 bases each). Germline CDR1 MNHEY, CDR2 SVGAGI. This CDR3 spans 15 amino acids. The V gene lost 2 bases and the J gene lost 5 bases, with 16 bases spanning the gap. The CDR3 sequence is CASSYPNRDAHEQYF. Here the CDR3 DNA reads TGTGCCAGCAGTTACCCCAACCGGGACGCCCACGAGCAGTACTTC.

This clonotype was seen only a few times. A much larger clone sits a single nucleotide away, making a read error possible. The rearrangement links TRBV6-5 to TRBJ2-5; D call uncertain. Germline assignment: CDR1 MNHEY and CDR2 SVGAGI. Trimming took off 0 bases at V and 1 base at J, with 9 bases between the two ends. The length of the CDR3 is 15 residues. The CDR3 loop is CASSYSRFAQETQYF. The CDR3, as DNA: TGTGCCAGCAGTTACTCGAGGTTCGCCCAAGAGACCCAGTACTTC.

This clonotype was seen many times. The rearrangement joins TRBV11-2 to TRBJ1-2, with D tentatively TRBD1 (5 bases). V lost 0 bases, J lost 0 bases, and 11 bases lay in between. This CDR3 has 16 residues. Looked up from germline, CDR1 is SGHAT and CDR2 is FQNNGV. The DNA for the CDR3 is TGTGCCAGCAGCTTAGAGCCAGGGATCACTAACTATGGCTACACCTTC. Its protein is CASSLEPGITNYGYTF.

At least ten counts were recorded for this clonotype. This rearrangement joins TRBV6-2 or TRBV6-3 to TRBJ2-7; D remains unclear. The CDR3 consists of 13 residues. Germline lookup yields CDR1 MNHEY and CDR2 SVGEGT. Trimming took 9 bases from V and 2 from J, leaving 14 bases between them. The CDR3 coding sequence is TGTGCCAGTCGGATAGAGTACCCCTACGAGCAGTACTTC. This encodes CASRIEYPYEQYF.

The table lists this clonotype with many counts. CDR3 amino acids: CAFSRDRDYIQYF. The CDR3, as DNA: TGTGCCTTCTCCCGGGACAGGGACTACATTCAGTACTTC. The rearrangement links TRBV7-2 to TRBJ2-4; 9 bases are a match to TRBD1. The CDR3 extends over 13 amino acids. Losses at the gene ends were 11 bases for V and 8 bases for J; bases not matched to a gene: 10. From germline, CDR1 is SGHTA and CDR2 FQGNSA.

This clonotype was observed at least ten times. The genes are TRBV29-1 and TRBJ2-7, with 11 bases aligning to TRBD2. Germline V gives CDR1 SQVTM, CDR2 ANQGSEA. After removal of 7 bases from V and 3 bases from J, the junction contained 17 bases not matched to a gene. This CDR3 has 17 residues. The CDR3 sequence: CSAAEGSGGDSYYEQYF. The CDR3 bases are TGCAGCGCCGCCGAAGGTAGCGGGGGGGATTCCTACTACGAGCAGTACTTC.